Listed here are 30 T cell receptor beta chains from one sample, sequenced in a study of blood T cell repertoires in COVID-19. Generated by immunoSEQ multiplex PCR, the TCRdb table keeps only in-frame clones and is missing some. The sample lists about 210,000 clones, 89% occurring once. Sequenced input: peripheral blood. The receptor set was obtained from a woman aged 40 to 50 with acute or convalescent COVID-19.

The rearrangement uses TRBV20-1 and TRBJ1-2; D is uncertain. The CDR3 is made up of 11 amino acids. The germline V gene encodes CDR1 DFQATT and CDR2 SNEGSKA (reference sequence). CDR3 residues: CVFPRNNAYTF. In DNA form, the CDR3 reads TGCGTTTTCCCCAGGAATAATGCCTACACCTTC.

The chain joins TRBV12-5 to TRBJ2-5; tentative D call: TRBD2 (5 bases). CDR3 length equals 15 residues. V gave up 2 bases and J gave up 0 bases, with 10 bases separating them. In germline, CDR1 is LGHNT, CDR2 FRNRAP. The CDR3 region has the DNA TGTGCTAGTGGTTTGTCTTTACTAGACCAAGAGACCCAGTACTTC. This gives the protein CASGLSLLDQETQYF. Filled out from reference TRBV12-5 and TRBJ2-5, the complete variable domain reads DARVTQTPRHKVTEMGQEVTMRCQPILGHNTVFWYRQTMMQGLELLAYFRNRAPLDDSGMPKDRFSAEMPDATLATLKIQPSEPRDSAVYFCASGLSLLDQETQYFGPGTRLLVL.

This rearrangement joins TRBV2 to TRBJ1-2; 7 bases are shared with TRBD1. CDR3 size: 15 residues. CDR1 SNHLY and CDR2 FYNNEI come from the germline V gene. V lost 6 bases and J lost 0; bases outside the gene matches: 7. The CDR3 loop is CASSLTGTANYGYTF. The CDR3 DNA reads as TGTGCCAGCAGCCTCACAGGGACAGCTAACTATGGCTACACCTTC.

The rearrangement uses TRBV2 and TRBJ1-5, with no clear D. Germline V gene lookup returns CDR1 SNHLY and CDR2 FYNNEI. Between the trimmed V and J ends, which lost 9 bases and 1 base, there was a span of 13 bases. The CDR3 contains 14 residues. In DNA form, the CDR3 reads TGTGCCAGTTCCCCGGGAGAGAGCAATCAGCCCCAGCATTTT. Translation gives CASSPGESNQPQHF.

The genes are TRBV11-2 and TRBJ1-1; D call uncertain. The CDR3 runs 14 residues. CDR1 and CDR2 (germline): SGHAT, FQNNGV. V was shortened by 5 bases and J by 1 base, with 11 bases between the two germline ends. CDR3 coding DNA: TGTGCCAGCAGCCCACTACCCCGGAACACTGAAGCTTTCTTT. Translating gives CASSPLPRNTEAFF. The whole variable domain, remainder taken from reference TRBV11-2 and TRBJ1-1, is EAGVAQSPRYKIIEKRQSVAFWCNPISGHATLYWYQQILGQGPKLLIQFQNNGVVDDSQLPKDRFSAERLKGVDSTLKIQPAKLEDSAVYLCASSPLPRNTEAFFGQGTRLTVV.

The V gene is TRBV19, the J gene TRBJ1-5, with D possibly matching TRBD1 (5 bases). Trimming shortened V by 6 bases and J by 1 base, and 7 bases separated the two germline ends. The CDR3 has 13 amino acids. Germline-derived CDR1 and CDR2 are LNHDA and SQIVND (reference sequence). In DNA, the CDR3 is TGTGCCAGTAGCACAGGAAGCAATCAGCCCCAGCATTTT. Amino acids: CASSTGSNQPQHF.

This CDR3 reads CASGTASSEGYTF. The CDR3 DNA is TGCGCCAGCGGTACTGCAAGCTCGGAGGGCTACACCTTC. This chain connects TRBV5-1 to TRBJ1-2; the D is unclear. The CDR3 length is 13 residues. V shed 7 bases and J shed 8 bases, with 18 bases lying between them. Germline lookup yields CDR1 SGHRS and CDR2 YFSETQ.

The rearrangement uses TRBV5-6 and TRBJ1-3; no clear D gene. The CDR3 runs 15 residues. Trimming took 0 bases from V and 0 from J, leaving 7 bases between them. Germline CDR1 and CDR2: SGHDT and YYEEEE. The CDR3 nucleotides are TGTGCCAGCAGCTTGGTGTCATTCTCTGGAAACACCATATATTTT. Translating it yields CASSLVSFSGNTIYF.

The CDR3 spells CASSPRDGGADTQYF. The CDR3 DNA reads as TGTGCCAGCAGCCCGAGGGACGGGGGGGCCGATACGCAGTATTTT. The rearrangement joins TRBV6-5 to TRBJ2-3; 8 nucleotides line up with TRBD2. The CDR3 is made up of 15 amino acids. Germline V CDR1 and CDR2: MNHEY, SVGAGI. Trimming at V came to 6 bases and at J to 6 bases, leaving 11 bases not matched to a gene.

This chain uses TRBV7-8 with TRBJ1-3, with a weak D call TRBD1 (6 bases). V lost 2 bases and J lost 1, with 12 bases in between. Germline CDR1 is SGHVS and CDR2 is FQNEAQ. The CDR3 totals 16 residues. The chain's CDR3 is CASSLNRVGSGNTIYF. CDR3 in DNA: TGTGCCAGCAGCTTAAACAGGGTTGGATCTGGAAACACCATATATTTT.

The chain recombines TRBV4-1 with TRBJ1-3; D is undetermined. Germline V gene data show CDR1 as MGHRA and CDR2 as YSYEKL. V lost 0 bases and J 4 bases, leaving 7 bases between the germline ends. The CDR3 has 14 amino acids. CDR3 nucleotide sequence: TGCGCCAGCAGCCAAGATAGGGAGGGAAACACCATATATTTT. This gives the protein CASSQDREGNTIYF.

The chain uses TRBV2 and TRBJ2-3; TRBD1 matches 8 bases. In germline, CDR1 is SNHLY, CDR2 FYNNEI. Trimming cost V 6 bases and J 1 base; bases outside gene matches: 12. The CDR3 length is 17 residues. CDR3 nucleotide sequence: TGTGCCAGCAGATCCACCCCCGACAGGGGACGCACAGATACGCAGTATTTT. This gives the protein CASRSTPDRGRTDTQYF.

J is TRBJ2-1 and V is TRBV6-5, with D possibly TRBD2 on 6 matching bases. V was shortened by 5 bases and J by 9 bases, with 17 bases between the two germline ends. From germline, CDR1 is MNHEY and CDR2 SVGAGI. The CDR3 runs 14 residues. CDR3 bases: TGTGCCAGCAGTCAGCCGGGACTGACGGTTGAGCAGTTCTTC. Amino acid sequence: CASSQPGLTVEQFF.

The chain links TRBV7-2 to TRBJ1-2; D may be TRBD1 (5 bases). Trimming left V 5 bases short and J 0 bases short, with 13 bases between. Germline V lookup: CDR1 SGHTA, CDR2 FQGNSA. The CDR3 loop spans 15 amino acids. The CDR3 DNA reads as TGTGCCAGCAGCCCGACAGTTCGAGCTAACTATGGCTACACCTTC. It is translated as CASSPTVRANYGYTF.

V is TRBV9 and J is TRBJ1-2; 8 positions agree with TRBD1. CDR1 and CDR2 (germline): SGDLS, YYNGEE. Unmatched junction bases numbered 12, after V lost 3 bases and J lost 8 bases. The CDR3 extends over 15 amino acids. Here the CDR3 DNA reads TGTGCCAGCAGCGCAGCAGGGGGCGAAACGGAGGGCTACACCTTC. It specifies CASSAAGGETEGYTF.

The V call is TRBV6-5, the J call TRBJ1-5, with D possibly TRBD1 on 6 matching bases. CDR1 MNHEY and CDR2 SVGAGI come from the germline V gene. The CDR3 runs 15 residues. V lost 9 bases, J lost 0 bases, and 15 bases lay in between. The CDR3, as DNA: TGTGCCAGTATTATAACAGGGTATAGCAATCAGCCCCAGCATTTT. Translation: CASIITGYSNQPQHF.

V and J are TRBV6-6 and TRBJ1-2; 9 bases agree with TRBD1. After removal of 0 bases from V and 8 bases from J, the junction contained 1 base not matched to a gene. The CDR3 is 13 amino acids. Per germline, CDR1 MNHNY and CDR2 SVGAGI (reference sequence). The CDR3 region is CASSYSDRGGYTF. DNA for the CDR3: TGTGCCAGCAGTTACTCGGACAGGGGAGGCTACACCTTC.

The chain couples TRBV6-4 to TRBJ2-2; D unresolved. The V gene lost 8 bases and the J gene lost 4 bases, with 17 bases spanning the gap. The CDR3 length is 15 residues. In germline, CDR1 is MRHNA, CDR2 SNTAGT. The CDR3 bases are TGTGCCAGCGCCCCCCGCCAGAATCCCACCGGGGAGCTGTTTTTT. Protein sequence: CASAPRQNPTGELFF.

This chain joins TRBV15 and TRBJ1-2; D gene ambiguous. V lost 5 bases, J lost 1 base, and 14 bases lay in between. Looked up from germline, CDR1 is LNHNV and CDR2 is YYDKDF (reference sequence). CDR3 size: 15 residues. The CDR3 sequence is CATSRGSGGNYGYTF. In DNA form, the CDR3 reads TGTGCCACCAGCCGAGGGAGCGGCGGTAACTATGGCTACACCTTC.

This clone has only one observation. The rearrangement joins TRBV7-9 to TRBJ2-5; TRBD1 might be the D (6 bases). V lost 5 bases and J lost 1, with 11 bases in between. CDR1 is SEHNR and CDR2 is FQNEAQ in the germline V gene (reference sequence). There are 14 residues in the CDR3. CDR3 region: CASSPLDSQETQYF. For the CDR3, the DNA is TGTGCCAGCAGCCCTTTGGACAGCCAAGAGACCCAGTACTTC.

The V gene is TRBV12-5, the J gene TRBJ1-3; D uncertain. V was cut by 0 bases and J by 3 bases, with 9 bases left in between. This CDR3 is 15 amino acids long. CDR1 and CDR2 (germline): LGHNT, FRNRAP. The CDR3 loop is CASGLVLTGGNTIYF. The CDR3 DNA sequence: TGTGCTAGTGGTTTGGTTCTCACGGGTGGAAACACCATATATTTT.

V and J are TRBV12-5 and TRBJ2-5; 9 nucleotides align to TRBD1. The CDR3 is made up of 15 amino acids. Germline V gives CDR1 LGHNT, CDR2 FRNRAP. The ends lost 7 bases at V and 4 bases at J; junction bases unmatched: 10. The CDR3 here is CASASGTGYRETQYF. In DNA, the CDR3 is TGTGCTAGTGCTTCCGGGACAGGGTATAGAGAGACCCAGTACTTC.

This clone was counted once. The gene calls are TRBV6-1 and TRBJ1-5, with D uncertain. Germline V lookup: CDR1 MNHNS, CDR2 SASEGT. This CDR3 contains 17 residues. V lost 4 bases and J lost 0, with 16 bases in between. The CDR3, as DNA: TGTGCCAGCAGTGCCCGGACCTTTGCGGGTAGCAATCAGCCCCAGCATTTT. It specifies CASSARTFAGSNQPQHF.

This sequence joins TRBV10-2 and TRBJ1-1; D gene unclear. Germline V gene data show CDR1 as WSHSY and CDR2 as SAAADI. The CDR3 is 14 amino acids. Trimming cost V 7 bases and J 1 base, with 13 bases left between them. CDR3 sequence (DNA): TGCGCCAGCACCTACGCTATTGGGAACACTGAAGCTTTCTTT. Its protein is CASTYAIGNTEAFF.

The sample holds one count of this clone. One junction end does not reproduce the germline sequence, and a read error may be involved. The rearrangement joins TRBV9 to TRBJ2-3, with 8 bases identical to TRBD2. The CDR3 extends over 16 amino acids. Germline CDR1 is SGDLS and CDR2 is YYNGEE. CDR3 sequence reads: CASSVGSGGRTDTQYF. CDR3 nucleotides: TGTGCCAGCAGCGTGGGTTCGGGGGGGCGCACAGATACACAGTATTTT.

Note on this clone: The junction and the germline gene differ at one end; a read error may be behind it. The J gene is TRBJ1-2, the V gene TRBV3-1 (or the pseudogene TRBV3-2); maybe TRBD1 (6 bases). CDR1 is LGHDT, CDR2 YNNKEL, per germline (reference sequence). The CDR3 sequence is 11 residues long. CDR3 protein: CASSTRTVLAF. In DNA, the CDR3 is TGTGCCAGCAGCACCCGGACAGTTCTCGCCTTC.

CDR3 sequence reads: CASSVNRGINEKLFF. The CDR3 coding sequence is TGCGCCAGCAGCGTTAACAGGGGAATTAATGAAAAACTGTTTTTT. The V and J genes are TRBV5-1 and TRBJ1-4; 7 bases match TRBD1. CDR1 is SGHRS and CDR2 is YFSETQ in the germline V gene. This CDR3 contains 15 residues. The ends lost 4 bases at V and 4 bases at J; junction bases unmatched: 7.

V and J are TRBV7-2 and TRBJ1-5, with D unclear. The CDR3 is 15 residues long. CDR1 is SGHTA and CDR2 is FQGNSA in the germline V gene. V lost 6 bases and J 3 bases, leaving 15 bases between the germline ends. The CDR3 sequence is CASRAEQSSNQPQHF. Written as DNA, the CDR3 is TGTGCCAGCAGAGCGGAACAGAGTTCCAATCAGCCCCAGCATTTT.

CDR3 nucleotides: TGTGCCAGCAGTTCGAGACTTTGGGTGAATGGCGAGCAGTACGTC. Protein sequence: CASSSRLWVNGEQYV. The chain links TRBV6-5 to TRBJ2-7; D is undetermined. The V end was cut by 4 bases, the J end by 6 bases, with 19 bases between. CDR1 is MNHEY and CDR2 is SVGAGI in the germline V gene. This CDR3 contains 15 residues.

The CDR3 DNA sequence: TGTGCCAGCAGACCCCGGGACAGGGGTAACACTGAAGCTTTCTTT. Amino acids: CASRPRDRGNTEAFF. The chain has TRBV27 and TRBJ1-1, with 10 bases matching TRBD1. This CDR3 region has 15 residues. Unmatched junction bases numbered 6, after V lost 6 bases and J lost 2 bases. Per the germline V gene, CDR1 is MNHEY and CDR2 is SMNVEV (reference sequence).